This TCR beta chain was sequenced in a study of tumor-infiltrating lymphocytes in primary liver carcinoma (dated by TCRdb to the late 2010s). Study-wide context: Between late 2015 and early 2016, roughly five patients in China with histopathologically diagnosed primary liver carcinoma had their tumors surgically resected. Of the five patients, three men and two women aged 30 to 69 years, four had hepatocellular carcinoma and one had combined HCC and intrahepatic cholangiocarcinoma. The five patients had tumors staged T1-T3 N0M0, with maximum diameters ranging from about 4 to 10 cm. Roughly 3.5 to 7.5 million productive TCRbeta reads were obtained per sample, and no significant difference in read depth was found between tissue types. For each liver tumor, the study sampled five regions along with adjacent normal tissue and blood, and applied TCRbeta repertoire sequencing, expression microarrays and whole-exome sequencing. TCRbeta repertoire sequencing covered 35 specimens from 5 patients: roughly 25 tumor regions, 5 adjacent noncancerous liver tissues and 5 peripheral blood samples. Repertoires from technical replicates were highly reproducible, with mean shared-clone rates approximately 0.88 and correlation coefficients above 0.98. Beyond this particular receptor, the publication reports: The top 250 clones accounted for a significantly greater share of the repertoire in tumors than in blood (p = 0.039). Because the samples were bulk and unsorted, CD4+ and CD8+ T cell repertoires could not be compared. Consistent with antigen-driven expansion, pairs of tumor regions showed higher repertoire overlap (mean about 36%) than either tumor-adjacent pairs (about 17%) or tumor-blood pairs (around 15%). Only the TCR beta chain was sequenced, which likely underestimates true repertoire diversity because unpaired alpha chains were not captured. The study included only four or five patients, and the authors note findings should be validated in a larger study.

Worth noting for this clonotype: Its binding antigen is unknown. No qualities accompany the bases; no much larger clone lies one base away.

A constant-region primer and ProtoScript II reverse transcriptase were used to reverse-transcribe TCRbeta-specific cDNA from around 530 ng total RNA. Three nested multiplex PCR rounds, following a slightly modified ARM-PCR procedure, were used to build the TCRbeta libraries. The first two PCR rounds used multiplex TRBV1-TRBV30 forward primers with a Cbeta reverse primer, each for approximately 9 cycles. Sample barcodes and Illumina adapters were added in a final 25-cycle PCR with Deep VentR polymerase. Before sequencing, amplicons between 200 and 500 bp were purified from gel using a QIAquick gel extraction kit. An Illumina HiSeq 2500 was used to sequence the TCRbeta amplicons with 250-bp paired-end reads. The study's own analysis went as follows. Quality trimming of reads was performed with Trimmomatic v0.33, and paired reads were merged with FLASH v1.2.11 so that full CDR3 sequences could be recovered. MiGEC v1.2.1b assigned V, D and J germline segments to the rearranged TCRbeta sequences. Clonotype statistics and Shannon-Wiener diversity indices were computed with VDJtools v1.0.0. To reduce sampling bias, subsequent analyses other than the diversity analysis used only the 250 most abundant clonotypes in each sample. Using fastp at Q25 and MiXCR, TCRdb reprocessed the public reads and kept productive beta chains. Here each entry gathers all rows of one CDR3 protein and keeps the most common genes and DNA. For this entry, the V and J calls and clone size follow TCRdb and not the study's own pipeline. This sample is represented by hundreds of thousands of distinct CDR3 sequences; approximately 54% of them were singletons. The ten largest clones capture about 18% of the sample.

TRIzol reagent was used to extract blood RNA from unsorted whole blood, while the DNeasy Blood & Tissue kit provided the germline DNA. Patients had chronic HBV infection and were treatment-naive at sampling. Before surgery, roughly 4 milliliters of peripheral blood were drawn into K2EDTA tubes. Taken from the germline V gene, the CDR1 and CDR2 loops are SQVTM and ANQGSEA. The CDR3 goes from the cysteine to the phenylalanine over 11 residues. The entry retains the CDR3 DNA only, 33 bases that are in frame from base 1. Cut back by 7 bases and 5 bases, the V and J ends lie 8 bases apart. The sample consisted of peripheral blood. The rearrangement combines TRBV29-1 with TRBJ2-2; the D segment may tentatively be TRBD1 or TRBD2, each giving 5 matched bases. The TCR sequence derives from a woman aged 25 to 39 with primary liver carcinoma and hepatitis B virus infection. The nucleotide sequence is TGCAGCGCGAGGGGTACCGGGGAGCTGTTTTTT. Its amino acids are CSARGTGELFF.